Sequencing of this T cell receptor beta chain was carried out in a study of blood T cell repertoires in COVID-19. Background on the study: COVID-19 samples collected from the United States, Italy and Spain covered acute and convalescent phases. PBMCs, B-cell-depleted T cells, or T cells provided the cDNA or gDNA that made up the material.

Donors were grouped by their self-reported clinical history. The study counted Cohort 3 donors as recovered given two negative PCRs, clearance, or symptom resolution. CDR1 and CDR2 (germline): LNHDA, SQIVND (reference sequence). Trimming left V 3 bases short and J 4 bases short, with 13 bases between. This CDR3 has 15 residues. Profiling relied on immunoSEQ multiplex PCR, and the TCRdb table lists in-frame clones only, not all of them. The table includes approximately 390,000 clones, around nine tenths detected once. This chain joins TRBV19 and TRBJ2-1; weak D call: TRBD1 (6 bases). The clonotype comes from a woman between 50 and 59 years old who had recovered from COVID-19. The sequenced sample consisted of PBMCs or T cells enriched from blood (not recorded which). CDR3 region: CASSIGTRRYNEQFF. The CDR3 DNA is TGTGCCAGTAGTATTGGGACACGAAGATACAATGAGCAGTTCTTC.